This T cell receptor beta chain was captured by sequencing in a study of regulatory T cells in long-lasting Graves disease. Study-wide findings and caveats: Researchers reported studying only peripheral blood, not thyroid tissue. Repertoires from persistent disease leaned toward TRBV28, TRBJ1-2 and TRBJ2-5.

Notes on this clonotype: Its matching antigen is unknown.

Documented time point: persistent/refractory GD, antithyroid drugs over 5 years with positive TRAb. The authors made the TCR library using RNA they extracted from PBMCs. As a group, patients came from one endocrinology department in Xi'an, China. V shed 2 bases, J shed 8 bases, and the junction held 5 bases outside the gene matches. Looked up from germline, CDR1 is LGHNA and CDR2 is YNFKEQ. The length of the CDR3 is 14 residues. Through Arm-PCR of CDR3 regions and iRepertoire HTBI primers, TCR beta libraries were built. Under the authors' procedure: Analysis of the samples identified under 80 TRBV and roughly 15 TRBJ segments. TCRdb independently ran MiXCR on the multiplex PCR reads; one entry per CDR3 protein. The V and J calls come from TCRdb's annotation, not from the publication. The sample carries about 450,000 distinct CDR3 sequences, 20% to 30% recorded once.

This sequence originates from a female donor with Graves disease. The material sequenced was peripheral blood mononuclear cells (PBMCs), taken when the disease was refractory, from a patient treated with antithyroid drugs. J is TRBJ1-4 and V is TRBV4-2; TRBD1 matches 7 bases. CDR3 nucleotides: TGTGCCAGCAGCCAATGGAGGGGGCGAGAAAAACTGTTTTTT. This gives the protein CASSQWRGREKLFF.